This TCR beta chain emerged from a study of blood T cell repertoires in COVID-19 (dated by TCRdb to the early 2020s). For the wider study: The collaborator samples originated in the United States, Italy and Spain and spanned the acute and convalescent phases of COVID-19. The repertoires were released in a freely available public database meant as a resource for research on the immune response to SARS-CoV-2. The prospective study material was composed of cDNA or gDNA derived from T cells, B-cell-depleted T cells, or PBMCs. The dataset comprised deeply sampled blood TCRbeta repertoires from subjects exposed to, actively infected with, or recovered from COVID-19. Where available, HLA class I and class II types were obtained from metadata supplied by the sample provider rather than from assay-based typing. A de-identified subject ID, COVID-19 status, age in years and sex were almost always included in the sample metadata. The samples were drawn from two sources: the first 160 participants of the ongoing ImmuneRACE study, and 1,000 to 1,500 subjects contributed by 6 global collaborators.

Whole blood was collected in K2EDTA tubes by collaborating institutions according to the institutions' own protocols. For TCRbeta analysis, collaborator samples were shipped as frozen whole blood, as isolated PBMCs, or as DNA extracted from either sample type. At the junction V is shortened by 5 bases and J by 4 bases, with 8 bases in between. Including cysteine and phenylalanine, the CDR3 has 11 amino acids. Only CDR3 DNA remains: 33 bases, in frame from the first base. Via the germline V gene, CDR1 is SQVTM and CDR2 ANQGSEA. Findings and caveats that apply to the study as a whole: The quantity of clinical and demographic metadata differed by source and by participant and was supplied without curation.

Regarding this clone: It lacks a known antigen. No quality values exist for individual bases; no much larger clone is one base distant.

The immunoSEQ Assay, a bias-controlled multiplex PCR, was used to amplify TCRbeta CDR3 regions from genomic DNA. The authors' analysis ran thus. Nucleated cell counts per sample were estimated from amplification of reference gene primers within the assay. To quantify the absolute abundance of each unique TCRbeta CDR3 rearrangement, sequence reads were collapsed and filtered. For each sample, productive Simpson clonality was calculated as the square root of Simpson's diversity index over productive rearrangements. TCRdb's version of the immuneACCESS table is confined to in-frame rearrangements and falls short of the full clone set. An unresolved V gene accounts for under half of the shortfall where checked; the remainder is of unknown origin. V, J and clone size are taken as reported in that table, and D and trimming were inferred from the DNA itself. This sample gives 150,000 to 200,000 clones in total; over 80% of them show up just once. The top ten clones comprise around 1.5% of the sample.

This receptor chain uses TRBV29-1 and TRBJ1-2; the D segment could be TRBD1, given 6 matching bases. This TCR was sampled from a woman aged 45 to 65 with acute or convalescent COVID-19. Material: peripheral blood. The CDR3: CSVPQGYGYTF. The nucleotide sequence is TGCAGCGTTCCACAGGGCTATGGCTACACCTTC. With all but the CDR3 taken from the reference TRBV29-1 and TRBJ1-2 genes, the full variable domain is: SAVISQKPSRDICQRGTSLTIQCQVDSQVTMMFWYRQQPGQSLTLIATANQGSEATYESGFVIDKFPISRPNLTFSTLTVSNMSPEDSSIYLCSVPQGYGYTFGSGTRLTVV.